The 3 T cell receptor beta chains reported below all come from one sample, sequenced in a study of cytomegalovirus exposure and HLA in healthy donors. Use of 60 Vbeta and 13 Jbeta primers characterized the PCR. Profiled with immunoSEQ multiplex PCR; TCRdb holds only in-frame clones, not every one. The repertoire includes roughly 300,000 clones, 86% of them detected once, and 3% to 4% sits in the top ten. The specimen sequenced was PBMCs. The receptors stem from a middle-aged man in good health and CMV-seropositive.

This rearrangement joins TRBV7-9 to TRBJ2-7, with D perhaps TRBD2 (7 bases). Trimming shortened V by 5 bases and J by 4 bases, and 27 bases separated the two germline ends. The germline gives CDR1 SEHNR, CDR2 FQNEAQ (reference sequence). The CDR3 totals 18 residues. The CDR3 loop reads CASSPRGERGGPVYEQYF. In DNA, the CDR3 is TGTGCCAGCAGCCCTAGGGGGGAGCGGGGAGGACCGGTTTACGAGCAGTACTTC.

The gene calls are TRBV28 and TRBJ1-4; TRBD1 aligns across 9 bases. The CDR3 is made up of 15 amino acids. Germline V gene lookup returns CDR1 MDHEN and CDR2 SYDVKM. V was pared by 4 bases and J by 8 bases, with 8 bases of the junction left unmatched. The CDR3 DNA reads TGTGCCAGCAGTTCCTTGACAGGGGGAGGGGAAAAACTGTTTTTT. This translates into CASSSLTGGGEKLFF.

The DNA of the CDR3 is TGTGCCAGCGGTGGACAGGGCAATCAGCCCCAGCATTTT. Protein sequence: CASGGQGNQPQHF. The chain has TRBV19 and TRBJ1-5; 7 bases agree with TRBD1. J gave up 2 bases and V 9 bases, and 4 bases lay outside the gene matches. The germline V gene encodes CDR1 LNHDA and CDR2 SQIVND (reference sequence). The length of the CDR3 is 13 residues.